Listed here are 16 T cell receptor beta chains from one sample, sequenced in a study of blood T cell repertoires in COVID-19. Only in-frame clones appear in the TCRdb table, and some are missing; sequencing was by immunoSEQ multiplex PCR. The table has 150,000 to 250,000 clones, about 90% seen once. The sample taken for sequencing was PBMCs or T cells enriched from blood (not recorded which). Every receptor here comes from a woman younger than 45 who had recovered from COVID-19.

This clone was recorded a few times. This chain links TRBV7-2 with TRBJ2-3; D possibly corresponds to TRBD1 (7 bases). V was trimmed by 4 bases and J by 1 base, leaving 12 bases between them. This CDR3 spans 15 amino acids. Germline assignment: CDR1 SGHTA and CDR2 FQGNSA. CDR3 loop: CASSSQGGGTDTQYF. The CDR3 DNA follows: TGTGCCAGCAGCTCTCAGGGGGGAGGCACAGATACGCAGTATTTT.

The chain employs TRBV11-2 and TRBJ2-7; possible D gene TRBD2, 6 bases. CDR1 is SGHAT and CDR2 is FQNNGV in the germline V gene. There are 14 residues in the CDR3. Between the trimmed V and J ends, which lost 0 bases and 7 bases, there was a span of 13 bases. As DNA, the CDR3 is TGTGCCAGCAGCTTAGATCGGCAGGGAGGTGAGCAGTACTTC. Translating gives CASSLDRQGGEQYF.

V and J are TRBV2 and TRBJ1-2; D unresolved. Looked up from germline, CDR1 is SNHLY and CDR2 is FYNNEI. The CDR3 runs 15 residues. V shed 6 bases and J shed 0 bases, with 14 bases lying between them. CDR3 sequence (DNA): TGTGCCAGCAGGACGGCCCCAGCGGCTAACTATGGCTACACCTTC. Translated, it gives CASRTAPAANYGYTF. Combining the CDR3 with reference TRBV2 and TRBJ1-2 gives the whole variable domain EPEVTQTPSHQVTQMGQEVILRCVPISNHLYFYWYRQILGQKVEFLVSFYNNEISEKSEIFDDQFSVERPDGSNFTLKIRSTKLEDSAMYFCASRTAPAANYGYTFGSGTRLTVV.

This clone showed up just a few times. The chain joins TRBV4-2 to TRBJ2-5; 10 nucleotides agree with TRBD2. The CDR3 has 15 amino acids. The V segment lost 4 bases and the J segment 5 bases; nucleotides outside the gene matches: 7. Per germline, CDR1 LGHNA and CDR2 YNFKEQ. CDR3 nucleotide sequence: TGTGCCAGCAGCCGAAGCGGGGGGGCCCGGGAGACCCAGTACTTC. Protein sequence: CASSRSGGARETQYF.

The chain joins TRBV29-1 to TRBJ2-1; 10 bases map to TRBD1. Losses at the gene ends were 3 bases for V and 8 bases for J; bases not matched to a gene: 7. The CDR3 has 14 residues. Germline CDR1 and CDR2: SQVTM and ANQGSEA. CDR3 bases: TGCAGCGTTGATCGTGGGACAGGGGACGATGAGCAGTTCTTC. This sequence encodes CSVDRGTGDDEQFF.

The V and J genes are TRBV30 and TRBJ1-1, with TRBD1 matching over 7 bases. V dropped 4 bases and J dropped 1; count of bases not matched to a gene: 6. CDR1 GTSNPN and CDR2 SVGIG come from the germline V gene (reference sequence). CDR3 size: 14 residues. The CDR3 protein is CAWNHRGGNTEAFF. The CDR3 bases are TGTGCCTGGAATCACAGGGGTGGGAACACTGAAGCTTTCTTT.

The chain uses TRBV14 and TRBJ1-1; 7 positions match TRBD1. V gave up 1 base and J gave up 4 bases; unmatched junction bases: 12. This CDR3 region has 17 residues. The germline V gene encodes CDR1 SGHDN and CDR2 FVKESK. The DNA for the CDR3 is TGTGCCAGCAGCCAAGCCTTCACAGGGGTTGGGGGCACTGAAGCTTTCTTT. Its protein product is CASSQAFTGVGGTEAFF.

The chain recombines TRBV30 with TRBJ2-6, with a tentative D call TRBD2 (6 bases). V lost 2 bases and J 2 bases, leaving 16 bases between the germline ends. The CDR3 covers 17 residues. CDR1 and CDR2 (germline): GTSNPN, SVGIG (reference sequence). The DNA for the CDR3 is TGTGCCTGGAGTCCCCAGTCGGGAGCGCCTGGGGCCAACGTCCTGACTTTC. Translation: CAWSPQSGAPGANVLTF.

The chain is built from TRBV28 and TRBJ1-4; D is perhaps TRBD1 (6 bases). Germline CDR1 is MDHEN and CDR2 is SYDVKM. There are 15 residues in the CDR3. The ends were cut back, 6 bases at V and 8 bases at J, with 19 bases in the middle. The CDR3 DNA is TGTGCCAGCAGCTCCGAGGCAGGGGAGGGGGAAAAACTGTTTTTT. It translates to CASSSEAGEGEKLFF. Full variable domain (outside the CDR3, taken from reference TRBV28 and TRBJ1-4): DVKVTQSSRYLVKRTGEKVFLECVQDMDHENMFWYRQDPGLGLRLIYFSYDVKMKEKGDIPEGYSVSREKKERFSLILESASTNQTSMYLCASSSEAGEGEKLFFGSGTQLSVL.

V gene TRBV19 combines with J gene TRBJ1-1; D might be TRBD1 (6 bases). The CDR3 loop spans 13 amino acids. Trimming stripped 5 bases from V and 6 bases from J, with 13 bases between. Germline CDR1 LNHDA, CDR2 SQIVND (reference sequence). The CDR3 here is CASSSGQTAEAFF. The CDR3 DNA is TGTGCCAGTAGTTCCGGACAGACCGCTGAAGCTTTCTTT.

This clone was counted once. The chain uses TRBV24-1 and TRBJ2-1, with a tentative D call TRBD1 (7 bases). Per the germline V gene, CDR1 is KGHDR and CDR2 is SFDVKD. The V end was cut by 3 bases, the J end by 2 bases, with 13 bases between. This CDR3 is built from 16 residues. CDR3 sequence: CATSDNRGGPYNEQFF. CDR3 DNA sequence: TGTGCCACCAGTGATAACAGGGGAGGACCCTACAATGAGCAGTTCTTC.

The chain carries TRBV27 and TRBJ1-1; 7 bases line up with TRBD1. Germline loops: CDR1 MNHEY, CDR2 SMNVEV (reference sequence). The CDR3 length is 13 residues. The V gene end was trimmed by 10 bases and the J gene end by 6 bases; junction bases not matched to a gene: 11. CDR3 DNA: TGTGCCACCAAAGGACAGGTTAACTCTGAAGCTTTCTTT. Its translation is CATKGQVNSEAFF.

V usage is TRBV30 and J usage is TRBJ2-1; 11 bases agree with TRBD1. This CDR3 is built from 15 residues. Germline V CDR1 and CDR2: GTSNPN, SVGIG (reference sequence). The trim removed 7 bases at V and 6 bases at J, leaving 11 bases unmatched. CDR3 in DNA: TGTGCCTTCTCCATAGCCGGGACAGGGGGCAATGAGCAGTTCTTC. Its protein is CAFSIAGTGGNEQFF.

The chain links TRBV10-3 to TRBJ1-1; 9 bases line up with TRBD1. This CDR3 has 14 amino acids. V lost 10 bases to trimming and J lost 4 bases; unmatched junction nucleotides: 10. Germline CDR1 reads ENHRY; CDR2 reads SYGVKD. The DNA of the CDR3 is TGTGCCACGCGACCGGGACAGGGTATCACTGAAGCTTTCTTT. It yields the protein CATRPGQGITEAFF.

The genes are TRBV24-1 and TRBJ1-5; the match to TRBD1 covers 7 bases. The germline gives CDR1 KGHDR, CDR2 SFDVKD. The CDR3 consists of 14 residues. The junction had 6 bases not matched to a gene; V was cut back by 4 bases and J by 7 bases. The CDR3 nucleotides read TGTGCCACCAGTGAGGGGGCAGGGGGACAGCCCCAGCATTTT. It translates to CATSEGAGGQPQHF.

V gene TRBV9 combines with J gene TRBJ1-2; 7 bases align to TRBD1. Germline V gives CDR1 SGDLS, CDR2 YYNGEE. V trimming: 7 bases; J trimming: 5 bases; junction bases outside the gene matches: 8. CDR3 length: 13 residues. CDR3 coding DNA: TGTGCCAGCGCGGTAGGGGGCGAGTATGGCTACACCTTC. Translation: CASAVGGEYGYTF. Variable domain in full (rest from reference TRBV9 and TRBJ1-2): DSGVTQTPKHLITATGQRVTLRCSPRSGDLSVYWYQQSLDQGLQFLIQYYNGEERAKGNILERFSAQQFPDLHSELNLSSLELGDSALYFCASAVGGEYGYTFGSGTRLTVV.